This TCR beta chain was recovered during a study of blood T cell repertoires in COVID-19. At the level of the study: There were acute and convalescent COVID-19 samples, and they came from the United States, Italy and Spain. From T cells, B-cell-depleted T cells, or PBMCs came the material, which was cDNA or gDNA.

The CDR3 totals 11 residues. The germline CDR1 and CDR2 sequences are SGHVS and FQNEAQ. The germline V and J ends were trimmed by 5 bases and 7 bases, with 7 bases remaining between them. Assay used: immunoSEQ multiplex PCR; TCRdb lists only in-frame clones, some missing. The sample shows just under 100,000 clones, approximately 86% of them seen only once. Sample: peripheral blood. The rearrangement uses TRBV7-8 and TRBJ2-3; unclear D gene. The origin of this receptor is an older woman in a cohort sampled during active or convalescent COVID-19. CDR3 in amino acids: CASSQANTQYF. DNA of the CDR3: TGTGCCAGCAGCCAAGCTAATACGCAGTATTTT.